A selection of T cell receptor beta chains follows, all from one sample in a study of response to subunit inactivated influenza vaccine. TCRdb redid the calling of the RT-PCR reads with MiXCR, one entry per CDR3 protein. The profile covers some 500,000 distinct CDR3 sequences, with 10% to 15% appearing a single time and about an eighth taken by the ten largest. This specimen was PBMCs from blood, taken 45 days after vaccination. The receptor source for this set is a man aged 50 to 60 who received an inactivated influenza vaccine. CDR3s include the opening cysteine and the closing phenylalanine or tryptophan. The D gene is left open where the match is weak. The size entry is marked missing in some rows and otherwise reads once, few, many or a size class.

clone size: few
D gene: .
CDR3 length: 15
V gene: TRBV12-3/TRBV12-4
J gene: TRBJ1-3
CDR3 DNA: TGTGCCAGCAGCCGAACAGGGTTGGAAGGAAACACCATATATTTT
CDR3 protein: CASSRTGLEGNTIYF

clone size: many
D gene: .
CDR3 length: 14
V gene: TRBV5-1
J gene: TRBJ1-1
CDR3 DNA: TGCGCCAGCAGCATACAGAGCATGAACACTGAAGCTTTCTTT
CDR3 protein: CASSIQSMNTEAFF

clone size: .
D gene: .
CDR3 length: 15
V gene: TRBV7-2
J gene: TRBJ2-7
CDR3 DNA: TGTGCCAGCAGCTTAACGGGCGGGAACTCCTACGAGCAGTACTTC
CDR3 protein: CASSLTGGNSYEQYF

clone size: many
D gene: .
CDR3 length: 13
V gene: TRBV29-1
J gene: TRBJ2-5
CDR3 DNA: TGCAGCGTTGACGACAGGCAGCAAGAGACCCAGTACTTC
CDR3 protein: CSVDDRQQETQYF

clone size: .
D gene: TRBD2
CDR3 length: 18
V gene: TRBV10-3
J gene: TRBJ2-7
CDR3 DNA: TGTGCCATCAGTGGCGGGGGTGGTCGGCGGGAGGCATTCGGGTTGCAGTACTTC
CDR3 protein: CAISGGGGRREAFGLQYF

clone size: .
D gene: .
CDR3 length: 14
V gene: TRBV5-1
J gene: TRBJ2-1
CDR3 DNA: TGCGCCAGCAGCCCCGGGGCGGCGAACAATGAGCAGTTCTTC
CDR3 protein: CASSPGAANNEQFF

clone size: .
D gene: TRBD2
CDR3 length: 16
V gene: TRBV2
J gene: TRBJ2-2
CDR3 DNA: TGTGCCAGCAGCAGACTAGCGGGAGCTAACACCGGGGAGCTGTTTTTT
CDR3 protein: CASSRLAGANTGELFF

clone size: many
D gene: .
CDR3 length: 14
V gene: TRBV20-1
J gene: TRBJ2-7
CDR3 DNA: TGCAGTGCTACCATAGCACGGAGCTCCTACGAGCAGTACTTC
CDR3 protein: CSATIARSSYEQYF

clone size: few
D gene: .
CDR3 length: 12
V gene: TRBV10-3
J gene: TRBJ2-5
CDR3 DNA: TGTGCCATCAGTGCCACCCAAGAGACCCAGTACTTC
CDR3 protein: CAISATQETQYF

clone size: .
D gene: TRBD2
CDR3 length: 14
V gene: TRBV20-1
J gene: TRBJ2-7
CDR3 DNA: TGCAGTGCTAGAGATTTAGCGGGCCCCTACGAGCAGTACTTC
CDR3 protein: CSARDLAGPYEQYF

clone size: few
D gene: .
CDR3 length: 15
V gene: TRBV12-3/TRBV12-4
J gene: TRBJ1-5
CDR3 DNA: TGTGCCAGCACTTTTGGTCCCCGGGGCAATCAGCCCCAGCATTTT
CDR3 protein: CASTFGPRGNQPQHF

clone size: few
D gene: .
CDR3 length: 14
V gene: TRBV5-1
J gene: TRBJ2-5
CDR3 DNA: TGCGCCAGCAGTCCCGCCGGGAGCGACGAGACCCAGTACTTC
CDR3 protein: CASSPAGSDETQYF

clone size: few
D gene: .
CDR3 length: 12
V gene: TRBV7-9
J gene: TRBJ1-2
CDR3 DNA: TGTGCCAGCAGCTTGATACCTTATGGCTACACCTTC
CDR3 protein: CASSLIPYGYTF

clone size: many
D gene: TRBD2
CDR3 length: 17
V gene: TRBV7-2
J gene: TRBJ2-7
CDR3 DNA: TGTGCCAGCAGCCTACACGGGCTAGCGGGAGGTCCCTACGAGCAGTACTTC
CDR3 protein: CASSLHGLAGGPYEQYF

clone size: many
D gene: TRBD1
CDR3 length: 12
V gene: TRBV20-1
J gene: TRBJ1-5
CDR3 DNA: TGCAGTGCTAAGGGGGCCCATCAGCCCCAGCATTTT
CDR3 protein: CSAKGAHQPQHF

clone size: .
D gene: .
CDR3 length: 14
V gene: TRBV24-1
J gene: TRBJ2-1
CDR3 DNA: TGTGCCACCAGTGATCCTCAGGGCTACAATGAGCAGTTCTTC
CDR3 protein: CATSDPQGYNEQFF

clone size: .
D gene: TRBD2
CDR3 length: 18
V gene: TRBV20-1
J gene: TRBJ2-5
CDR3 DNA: TGCAGTGCTAGTGCACCGACATTACTAGCGGGGGGGTTCGGGACCCAGTACTTC
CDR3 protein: CSASAPTLLAGGFGTQYF

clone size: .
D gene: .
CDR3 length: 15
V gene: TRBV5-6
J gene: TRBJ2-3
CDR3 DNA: TGTGCCAGCAGCTTGCCGAGACAAGGCACAGATACGCAGTATTTT
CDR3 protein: CASSLPRQGTDTQYF

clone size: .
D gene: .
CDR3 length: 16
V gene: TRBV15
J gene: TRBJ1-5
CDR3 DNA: TGTGCCACCAGCAGAGATTCGTTGGGTGGCAATCAGCCCCAGCATTTT
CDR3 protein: CATSRDSLGGNQPQHF

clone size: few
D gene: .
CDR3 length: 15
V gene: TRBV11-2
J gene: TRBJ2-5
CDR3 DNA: TGTGCCAGCAGCCAAGTCGCGGGGTACCAAGAGACCCAGTACTTC
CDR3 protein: CASSQVAGYQETQYF

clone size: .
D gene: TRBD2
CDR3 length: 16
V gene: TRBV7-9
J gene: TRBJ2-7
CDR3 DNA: TGTGCCAGCAGCTCCCGGGGACTAGCGGGAGTGAATGAGCAGTACTTC
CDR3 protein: CASSSRGLAGVNEQYF

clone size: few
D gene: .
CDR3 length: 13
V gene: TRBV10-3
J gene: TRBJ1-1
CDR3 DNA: TGTGCCATCAGTGAGTTGGGGATGGCTGAAGCTTTCTTT
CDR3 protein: CAISELGMAEAFF

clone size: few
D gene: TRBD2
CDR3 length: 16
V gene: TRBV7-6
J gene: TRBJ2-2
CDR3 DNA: TGTGCCAGCAGCCCCCGGACTAGCGAGAACACCGGGGAGCTGTTTTTT
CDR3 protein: CASSPRTSENTGELFF

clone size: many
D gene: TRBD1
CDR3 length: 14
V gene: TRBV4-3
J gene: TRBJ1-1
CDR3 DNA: TGCGCCAGCAGCCAAGGGTTCGGGACAGGGGAAGCTTTCTTT
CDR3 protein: CASSQGFGTGEAFF

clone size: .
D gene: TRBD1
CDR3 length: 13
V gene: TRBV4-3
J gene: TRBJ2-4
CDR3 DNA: TGCGCCAGCAGCCAAGGCAGGGGGAACATTCAGTACTTC
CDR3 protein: CASSQGRGNIQYF

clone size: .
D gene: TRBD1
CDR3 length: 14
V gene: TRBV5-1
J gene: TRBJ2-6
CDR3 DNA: TGCGCCAGCAGCTTAGACAGGGGGCAGGAGGTCCTGACTTTC
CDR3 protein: CASSLDRGQEVLTF

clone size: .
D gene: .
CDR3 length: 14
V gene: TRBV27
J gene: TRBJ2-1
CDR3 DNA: TGTGCCAGCAGTCGAACTAGCACCTACAATGAGCAGTTCTTC
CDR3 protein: CASSRTSTYNEQFF

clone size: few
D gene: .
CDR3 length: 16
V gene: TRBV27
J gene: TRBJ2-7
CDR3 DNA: TGTGCCAGCAGTTCGCAAACCGTGGAGTCCGCCTACGAGCAGTACTTC
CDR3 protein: CASSSQTVESAYEQYF

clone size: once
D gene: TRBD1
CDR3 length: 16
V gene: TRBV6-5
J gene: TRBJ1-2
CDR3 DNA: TGTGCCAGCAGTTACTCGCCGAGGACAGGGGGGTATGGCTACATCTTC
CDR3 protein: CASSYSPRTGGYGYIF

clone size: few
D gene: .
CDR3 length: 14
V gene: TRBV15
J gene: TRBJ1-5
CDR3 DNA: TGTGCCACCAGCAGAGAGGGGAGCAATCAGCCCCAGCATTTT
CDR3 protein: CATSREGSNQPQHF

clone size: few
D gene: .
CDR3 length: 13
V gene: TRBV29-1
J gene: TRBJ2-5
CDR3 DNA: TGCAGCGTTGGTGGAGGGCAGGCGGGGACCCAGTACTTC
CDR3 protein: CSVGGGQAGTQYF

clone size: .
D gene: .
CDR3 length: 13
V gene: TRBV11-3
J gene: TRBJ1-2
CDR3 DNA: TGTGCCAGCAGCTTAAAACCGTTCTATGGCTACACCTTC
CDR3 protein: CASSLKPFYGYTF

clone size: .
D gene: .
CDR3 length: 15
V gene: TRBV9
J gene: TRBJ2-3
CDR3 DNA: TGTGCCAGCAGCGTAAGCCGTATTGGCACAGATACGCAGTATTTT
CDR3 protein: CASSVSRIGTDTQYF

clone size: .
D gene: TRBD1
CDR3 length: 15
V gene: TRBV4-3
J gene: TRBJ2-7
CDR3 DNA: TGCGCCAGCAGCCAAGGGGACAGGCTTACCTACGAGCAGTACTTC
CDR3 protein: CASSQGDRLTYEQYF

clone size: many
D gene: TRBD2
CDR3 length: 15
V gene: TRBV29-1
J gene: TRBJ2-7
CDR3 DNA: TGCAGCGCACTACACGGGACTAGCGGAGCCTACGAGCAGTACTTC
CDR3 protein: CSALHGTSGAYEQYF

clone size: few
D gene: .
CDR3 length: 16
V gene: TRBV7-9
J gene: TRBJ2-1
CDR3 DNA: TGTGCCAGCAGCTTAGCGGGGCAGGGACCCTACAATGAGCAGTTCTTC
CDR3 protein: CASSLAGQGPYNEQFF

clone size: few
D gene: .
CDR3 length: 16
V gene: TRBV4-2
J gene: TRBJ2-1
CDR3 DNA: TGTGCCAGCAGCCAGAGACCACAGGCGTTTTACAATGAGCAGTTCTTC
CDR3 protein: CASSQRPQAFYNEQFF

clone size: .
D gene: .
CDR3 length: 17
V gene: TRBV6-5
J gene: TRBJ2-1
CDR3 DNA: TGTGCCAGCAGTTACTCTTCCCGGGACCTCGACTTCGATGAGCAGTTCTTC
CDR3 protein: CASSYSSRDLDFDEQFF

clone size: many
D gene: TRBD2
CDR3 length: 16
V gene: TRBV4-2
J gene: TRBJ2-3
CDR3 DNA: TGTGCCAGCAGCCAAGATCGGGCTAGCGGGGCGGATACGCAGTATTTT
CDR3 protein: CASSQDRASGADTQYF

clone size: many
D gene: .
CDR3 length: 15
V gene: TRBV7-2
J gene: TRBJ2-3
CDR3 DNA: TGTGCCAGCAGCCCCCGCTCGGGATCCACAGATACGCAGTATTTT
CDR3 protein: CASSPRSGSTDTQYF

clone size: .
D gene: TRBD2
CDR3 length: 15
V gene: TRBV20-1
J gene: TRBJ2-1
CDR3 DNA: TGCAGTGCTACGGGGACTAGCGGGAGTTTTGGTGAGCAGTTCTTC
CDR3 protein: CSATGTSGSFGEQFF

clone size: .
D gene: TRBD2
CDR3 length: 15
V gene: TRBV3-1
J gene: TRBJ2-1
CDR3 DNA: TGTGCCAGCAGGCCAGCGGGGACCTCCTACAATGAGCAGTTCTTC
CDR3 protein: CASRPAGTSYNEQFF